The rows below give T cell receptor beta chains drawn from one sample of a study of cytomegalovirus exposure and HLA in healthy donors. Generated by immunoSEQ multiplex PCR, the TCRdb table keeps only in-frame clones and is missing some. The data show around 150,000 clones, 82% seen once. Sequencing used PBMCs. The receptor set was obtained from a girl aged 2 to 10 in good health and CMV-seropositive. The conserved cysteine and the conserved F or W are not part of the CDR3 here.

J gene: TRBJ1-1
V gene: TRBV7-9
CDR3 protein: ASSLLGGGGTEAF

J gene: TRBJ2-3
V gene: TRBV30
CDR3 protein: ASTSVDTQY

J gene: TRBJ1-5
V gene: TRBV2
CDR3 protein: ASSWSDRASNQPQH

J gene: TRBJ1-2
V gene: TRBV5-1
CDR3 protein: ASSLVGLPNYGYT

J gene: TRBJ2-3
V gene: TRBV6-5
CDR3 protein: ASSSRGDTQY

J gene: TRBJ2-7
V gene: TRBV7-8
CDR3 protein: ASSLKHSMYEQY

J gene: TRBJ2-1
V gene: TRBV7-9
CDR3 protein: ASTISGGSYNEQF

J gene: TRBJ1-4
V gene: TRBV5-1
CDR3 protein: ASPTGTANEKLF

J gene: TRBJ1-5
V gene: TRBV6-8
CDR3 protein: ASSYSIGDFNQPQH

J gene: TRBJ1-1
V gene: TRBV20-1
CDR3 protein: SAGLDTEAF

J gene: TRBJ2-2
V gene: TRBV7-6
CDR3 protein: ASSLKPNEGTGELF

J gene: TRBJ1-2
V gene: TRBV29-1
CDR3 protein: SVAGDGYT

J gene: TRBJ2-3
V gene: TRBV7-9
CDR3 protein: ASSLGPSTQY

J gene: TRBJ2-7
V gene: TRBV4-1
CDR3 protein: ASSQDGWGHYEQY

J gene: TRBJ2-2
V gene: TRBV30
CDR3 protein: AWKGGRQNTGELF

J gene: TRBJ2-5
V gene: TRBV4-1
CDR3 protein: ASSLTGDETQY

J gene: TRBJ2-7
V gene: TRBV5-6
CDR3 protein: ASSPGRQAYEQY

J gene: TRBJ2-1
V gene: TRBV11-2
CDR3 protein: ASSFSVGQGKDNEQF

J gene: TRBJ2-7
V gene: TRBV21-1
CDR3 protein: ASRPSPGTGCPEQY

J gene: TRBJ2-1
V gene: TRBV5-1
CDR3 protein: ASSLMAASTYNEQF

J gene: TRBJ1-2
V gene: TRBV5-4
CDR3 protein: ASSPGKAAPYGYT

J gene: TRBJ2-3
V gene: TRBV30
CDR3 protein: AWTPKDPLAGGFSDTQY

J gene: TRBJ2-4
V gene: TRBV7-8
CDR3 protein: ASSLSGQRHPDIQY

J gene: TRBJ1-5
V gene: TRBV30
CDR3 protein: AWSFLRSHQPQH

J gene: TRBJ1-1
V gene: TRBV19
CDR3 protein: ASSAPGQGGGTEAF

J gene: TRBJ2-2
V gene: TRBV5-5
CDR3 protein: ASSLALAGANTGELF

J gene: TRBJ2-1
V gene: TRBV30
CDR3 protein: AWSPTAGIYNEQF

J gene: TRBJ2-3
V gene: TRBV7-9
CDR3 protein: ASSLGTGGSTDTQY

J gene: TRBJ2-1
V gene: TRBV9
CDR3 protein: ASSVEPQEGEQF

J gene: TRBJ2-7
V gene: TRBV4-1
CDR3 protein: ASSPRGGNEQY

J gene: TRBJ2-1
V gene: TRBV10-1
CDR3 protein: ASSEGLESYNEQF

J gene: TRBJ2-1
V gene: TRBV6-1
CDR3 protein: ASSEFSSGSRDEQF

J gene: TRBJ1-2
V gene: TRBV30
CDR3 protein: AWSAATGSPYGYT

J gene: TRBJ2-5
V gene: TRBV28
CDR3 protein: ASSPHRLAGLQETQY

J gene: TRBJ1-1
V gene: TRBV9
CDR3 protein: ASSARRDNTEAF

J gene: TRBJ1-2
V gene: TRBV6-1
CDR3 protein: ASSGGVEGYT

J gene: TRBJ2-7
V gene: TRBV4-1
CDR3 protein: ASSQGAGEGYEQY

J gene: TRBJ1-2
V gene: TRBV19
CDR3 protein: ASSPRGQIHYGYT

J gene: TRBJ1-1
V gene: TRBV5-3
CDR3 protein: ARSLGPGQGVRHTEAF

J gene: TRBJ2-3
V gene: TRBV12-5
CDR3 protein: ASGLVRGLTTDTQY

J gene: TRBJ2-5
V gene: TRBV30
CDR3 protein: AWSSYQETQY

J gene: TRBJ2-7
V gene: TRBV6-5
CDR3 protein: ASSYAYEQY

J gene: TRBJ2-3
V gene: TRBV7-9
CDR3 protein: ASSLGRVTDTQY

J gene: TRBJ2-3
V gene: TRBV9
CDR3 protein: ASSVGQGSDTQY

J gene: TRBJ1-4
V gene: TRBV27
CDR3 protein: ASSSRTPSMNEKLF

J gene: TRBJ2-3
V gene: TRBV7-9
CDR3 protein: ASSPRQEQLTDTQY

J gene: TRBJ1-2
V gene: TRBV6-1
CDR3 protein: ASPRQNLDGYT

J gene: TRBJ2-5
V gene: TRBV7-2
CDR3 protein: ASSPARGETQY

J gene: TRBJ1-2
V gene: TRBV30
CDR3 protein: AWSLTGNYGYT

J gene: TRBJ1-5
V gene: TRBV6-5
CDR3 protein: ASSYSRQGPNQPQH

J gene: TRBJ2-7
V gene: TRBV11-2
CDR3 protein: ASSPSVGLSYEQY

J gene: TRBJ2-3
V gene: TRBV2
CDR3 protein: ASSDASLSTDTQY

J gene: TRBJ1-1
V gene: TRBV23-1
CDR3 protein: ASSQPRRTEAF

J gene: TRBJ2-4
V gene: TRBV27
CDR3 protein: ASISSGNIQY